This T cell receptor (beta chain) was recovered during a study of T cell responses to AZD1222 COVID-19 vaccine. A note on this clone: Its antigen is undetermined.

Clones were sequenced by immunoSEQ multiplex PCR, and TCRdb holds only the in-frame ones, with some missing. Of 150,000 to 200,000 clones in the sample, 80% to 90% were seen once. Study-level results: Donors, mostly white British, included more females; clonal diversity was possibly underestimated. Spike-specific TCR breadth rose after two AZD1222 doses, and depth rose as well. Sampling captured repertoires only after the peak T cell response.

The source material was peripheral blood, sampled on day 0 of MenACWY control vaccination. This clonotype was obtained from an adult in good health.

DNA for the CDR3: TGTGCCAGCAGTGAGGGGCGGATATACGAGCAGTACTTC. Protein sequence: CASSEGRIYEQYF. The chain joins TRBV27 to TRBJ2-7; D assignment may be TRBD1 or TRBD2 (5 bases each). This CDR3 comprises 13 residues. V lost 5 bases and J 4 bases, leaving 12 bases between the germline ends. CDR1 is MNHEY and CDR2 is SMNVEV in the germline V gene (reference sequence).